The entry below describes one T cell receptor (beta chain). Its antigen is still unknown. Base qualities are not provided; no much larger clone lies one nucleotide away. The data stem from a study of blood T cell repertoires in COVID-19 (dated by TCRdb to the early 2020s). Turning to the overall study: Samples from collaborators originated in the United States, Italy and Spain and spanned both the acute and convalescent phases of COVID-19. The prospective study material was composed of cDNA or gDNA derived from T cells, B-cell-depleted T cells, or PBMCs. Subjects who had been exposed to COVID-19, were actively infected with it, or had recovered from it provided the deeply sampled blood TCRbeta repertoires that made up the dataset. The repertoires were made available in a free public database intended to serve as a resource for research on the immune response to SARS-CoV-2. Samples came from the ongoing ImmuneRACE study (first 160 participants) plus 1,254 subjects from 6 global collaborators. Sample metadata almost always included a de-identified subject ID, COVID-19 status, age in years and sex. Where HLA class I and class II types were available, the types were taken from metadata supplied by the sample provider, not from assay-based typing.

CDR1 and CDR2 are drawn from the germline V gene: ENHRY, SYGVKD. The CDR3 holds 15 amino acids from the cysteine to the phenylalanine. Only the CDR3 DNA is retained, 45 bases long and in frame from the first base. The junction shows trimming of 4 bases on V and 4 bases on J, and the gene matches do not reach 2 bases of it. TCRbeta CDR3 regions were amplified from genomic DNA using the immunoSEQ Assay, a bias-controlled multiplex PCR. In the original analysis: Within the assay, amplification of reference gene primers was used to estimate how many nucleated cells each sample contained. To quantify the absolute abundance of each unique TCRbeta CDR3 rearrangement, sequence reads were collapsed and filtered. Productive Simpson clonality was computed per sample as the square root of Simpson's diversity index over productive rearrangements. TCRdb re-hosts the immuneACCESS table, in-frame sequences only. Its copies lack some clones; in the studies checked, an unresolved V gene accounts for under half of them, and the cause for the rest is not known. V and J calls and clone size come straight from that table; D and trimming were deduced from the DNA. This sample has around 200,000 clones in its table, and around nine tenths of those were observed once. The top ten clones comprise 2.5% to 3.5% of the sample.

Each collaborating institution followed its own protocols to collect whole blood in K2EDTA tubes. Collaborator samples were shipped for TCRbeta analysis as frozen whole blood, isolated PBMCs, or DNA extracted from either sample type. Overall results and qualifications from the work: The quantity of clinical and demographic metadata differed by source and by participant and was supplied without curation.

The sequenced sample was peripheral blood. Rearrangement joined TRBV10-3 to TRBJ1-5; TRBD1 fits 12 bases in the junction. This receptor was identified in a man aged 35 to 55 with active or convalescent COVID-19. CDR3 region: CAISGDRGLNQPQHF. In nucleotides, the sequence is TGTGCCATCAGTGGGGACAGGGGGCTGAATCAGCCCCAGCATTTT.